This T cell receptor (beta chain) is from a study of vaccination effects on CD4 cells after COVID-19 (dated by TCRdb to between 2020 and 2023). Context from the whole study: To identify antigen-specific CD4+ T cell clonotypes by their expansion, the ViraFEST assay first stimulated PBMC with viral peptide pools and then applied TCR sequencing. Altogether, some 10 COVID-19 convalescent patients and several SARS-CoV-2-naive healthy vaccine recipients made up the full study. Post-vaccine samples across the study were collected a median of 72 days after the second dose, with a range of 14 to 241. In the study, cultures from other donors were sequenced using the Oncomine TCR Beta short-read assay on an Illumina iSeq 100. Some 2 million PBMC per well were cultured in IMDM with around 5% human AB serum, roughly 10 IU/ml IL-2 and gentamicin, plus 10 ug/ml peptides. In both COVID-19 convalescent patients and infection-naive vaccine recipients, the study compared SARS-CoV-2 spike-specific CD4+ TCR repertoires from before mRNA vaccination with those from after it.

After less than 13 days of culture, CD4+ T cells were isolated with the EasySep CD4+ T cell isolation kit. Two doses of either the BNT162b2 or the mRNA-1273 mRNA SARS-CoV-2 vaccine were administered to participants. None of the healthy vaccine recipients had a prior SARS-CoV-2 infection, which was confirmed by nucleocapsid antibody tests that came back negative both before and after vaccination. On days 3 and 7, half of the culture medium was replaced with fresh IL-2-containing medium. Unless noted otherwise, every peptide stimulation condition was cultured in triplicate wells. Using Ficoll-Paque Plus gradient centrifugation, PBMC were separated from whole blood and then either used fresh or cryopreserved at -140C. Genomic DNA was extracted from cultured CD4+ T cells with the QIAamp micro DNA kit. Results the study describes overall, beyond this receptor: In healthy vaccine recipients, vaccine-induced clones were almost all SARS-CoV-2 mono-reactive, with only 1 of 255 cross-reactive with common cold coronaviruses. Clones induced by infection and clones induced by vaccination both contracted markedly at late timepoints after vaccination, which fits with T cell responses waning over time. Only a small number of convalescent patients were included, and no early post-infection timepoints were available, which limited the study.

For this clone: Which antigen it targets is not known. No base quality information exists; no much larger clone differs at one position.

V ends up 3 bases short and J 6 bases short, with an unmatched junction base count of 6. The CDR3, cysteine through phenylalanine, is 16 amino acids long. Left in the record is the CDR3 DNA by itself, 48 bases read in frame from the first base. Via the germline V gene, CDR1 is SGHRS and CDR2 YFSETQ. Libraries were constructed by the immunoSEQ multiplex PCR assay. DNA from the CD4+ T cells that had been cultured and isolated underwent TCR beta CDR3 sequencing. Concerning the study's data processing: The analysis removed non-productive TCR sequences, trimmed reads to the CDR3 region, and retained only CDR3s that were 7 or more amino acids long. The MANAFEST web app was used to pick out antigen-specific clonotypes by comparing their expansion in peptide wells with that in reference cultures. Positive clones required FDR<0.05 expansion versus reference and all other wells, odds ratio above 5, and frequency above 0.1% in two replicate wells. Clonotypes significantly expanded in SARS-CoV-2 spike wells and in at least one common cold coronavirus spike condition were defined as cross-reactive. Levenshtein distance calculated with the stringdist R package was used to assess CDR3 similarity, and unrooted trees were constructed with ape in R 3.6.1. As stored in TCRdb, this immuneACCESS dataset retains in-frame rearrangements with V and J assigned. A fraction of the clones does not appear; measured against another copy, unresolved V genes explain less than half of the discrepancy, and the remainder lacks a known reason. V, J and clone size were drawn from that table, and D and trimming were deduced from the DNA. The sample profile shows tens of thousands of clones; roughly 73% of them were found once. The ten top clones hold about 2% of the sample.

The sample here was CD4+ T cells from PBMCs cultured without peptide, taken after COVID-19 vaccination. The source of this sequence is a human donor who received a COVID-19 vaccine. Recombination connected TRBV5-1 to TRBJ1-4; TRBD1 aligns with 12 central bases. At the DNA level, the sequence is TGCGCCAGCAGCTCCCTGGGACAGGGGGCCTATGAAAAACTGTTTTTT. Its protein is CASSSLGQGAYEKLFF.